A single sample is the source of the 30 T cell receptor beta chains below, sequenced in a study of regulatory dendritic cells for organ transplantation. Repertoires were generated with immunoSEQ multiplex PCR, while TCRdb's copy carries only in-frame clones and drops some. The sample includes about 18,000 clones, 70% to 80% of them seen just once. Antigens of these TCRs are unknown. Sorted T cells were CFSE-labeled and cultured less than 6 days with allogeneic regulatory or mature dendritic cells at 1:10. Sequenced material: memory CD4+ T cells from blood cultured with regulatory dendritic cells. Subset in this sample: CD45RO+ memory T cells. The receptors were gathered from a human donor in good health.

This clone was found a few times. The CDR3 DNA is TGTGCCTGGAGTGGGAGGGGGGATCAGCCCCAGCATTTT. Its translation: CAWSGRGDQPQHF. This rearrangement joins TRBV30 to TRBJ1-5; maybe TRBD1 (6 bases). CDR3 length: 13 amino acids. Trimming removed 1 base at V and 5 bases at J, with 9 bases between. Germline V gene lookup returns CDR1 GTSNPN and CDR2 SVGIG (reference sequence).

CDR3 DNA: TGTGCCAGCAGCTTTCAATCCCTAGGGCGGGGCGAGCAGTACTTC. This gives the protein CASSFQSLGRGEQYF. This chain connects TRBV7-2 to TRBJ2-7, with D maybe TRBD2 (6 bases). This CDR3 is built from 15 residues. Germline-derived CDR1 and CDR2 are SGHTA and FQGNSA. V lost 3 bases and J lost 6, with 18 bases in between.

CDR3 amino acids: CASRVPGVGGGVGTQYF. The CDR3 nucleotides read TGTGCCAGCAGGGTGCCGGGGGTTGGGGGAGGGGTCGGTACGCAGTATTTT. The chain recombines TRBV2 with TRBJ2-3, with 7 bases matching TRBD2. The V gene's germline CDR1 is SNHLY and CDR2 FYNNEI. This CDR3 region has 17 residues. The ends lost 6 bases at V and 8 bases at J; junction bases unmatched: 20. Drawing the rest from reference TRBV2 and TRBJ2-3, the complete variable domain is EPEVTQTPSHQVTQMGQEVILRCVPISNHLYFYWYRQILGQKVEFLVSFYNNEISEKSEIFDDQFSVERPDGSNFTLKIRSTKLEDSAMYFCASRVPGVGGGVGTQYFGPGTRLTVL.

This clone was observed a handful of times. This chain links TRBV19 with TRBJ1-1; tentative D call: TRBD1 (5 bases). The germline V and J ends were trimmed by 0 bases and 6 bases, with 11 bases remaining between them. CDR1 and CDR2 (germline): LNHDA, SQIVND (reference sequence). The CDR3 is 14 amino acids. The CDR3 is CASSIEAGRPEAFF. Written as DNA, the CDR3 is TGTGCCAGTAGTATAGAGGCAGGGCGCCCTGAAGCTTTCTTT.

The rearrangement uses TRBV30 and TRBJ1-6; no reliable D call. Looked up from germline, CDR1 is GTSNPN and CDR2 is SVGIG (reference sequence). V lost 0 bases, J lost 7 bases, and 10 bases lay in between. The CDR3 runs to 14 residues. CDR3 in DNA: TGTGCCTGGAGTGTTGGGCAGATGAATTCACCCCTCCACTTT. Its translation: CAWSVGQMNSPLHF.

This clone appeared a few times. The V call is TRBV4-1, the J call TRBJ1-2; D ambiguous. Deletions cut 0 bases from V and 4 bases from J, with 15 bases between. Germline lookup yields CDR1 MGHRA and CDR2 YSYEKL. The CDR3 consists of 16 residues. Here the CDR3 reads CASSQDRGRLPYGYTF. The CDR3 DNA sequence: TGCGCCAGCAGCCAAGATCGTGGCCGGCTCCCCTATGGCTACACCTTC.

V usage is TRBV6-9 and J usage is TRBJ2-7; 7 bases map to TRBD1. With V trimmed by 4 bases and J by 6 bases, 6 bases remained unmatched. The CDR3 runs 13 residues. The germline gives CDR1 MNHGY, CDR2 SVAAGI. In nucleotides, the CDR3 is TGTGCCAGCAGTTTTCAAGGGACAGCCGAGCAGTACTTC. Translating gives CASSFQGTAEQYF.

V gene TRBV6-5 combines with J gene TRBJ2-7, with 7 bases aligning to TRBD1. Losses at the gene ends were 5 bases for V and 3 bases for J; bases not matched to a gene: 10. This CDR3 is built from 15 residues. Per germline, CDR1 MNHEY and CDR2 SVGAGI. As DNA, the CDR3 is TGTGCCAGCAGTCAAAACACAGGGGTGCGCTACGAGCAGTACTTC. Translated: CASSQNTGVRYEQYF.

To note about this clone: At one end, the junction sequence differs from germline, possibly due to a read error. The V call is TRBV20-1, the J call TRBJ2-5, with D unresolved. CDR3 size: 11 residues. Germline V CDR1 and CDR2: DFQATT, SNEGSKA (reference sequence). CDR3 coding DNA: TGCGGTGCTCAGTACCAAGAGACCCAGTACTTC. As protein: CGAQYQETQYF.

The chain has TRBV28 and TRBJ2-3, with 10 bases aligning to TRBD1. The CDR3 has 15 residues. V was clipped by 6 bases and J by 2 bases; unmatched bases: 5. Germline V lookup: CDR1 MDHEN, CDR2 SYDVKM. Here the CDR3 DNA reads TGTGCCAGCAGGTCCGGGACAGGGGTCACAGATACGCAGTATTTT. This gives the protein CASRSGTGVTDTQYF.

The rearrangement joins TRBV18 to TRBJ1-1, with TRBD1 matching over 8 bases. V trimming: 6 bases; J trimming: 0 bases; junction bases outside the gene matches: 9. The CDR3 is made up of 16 amino acids. CDR1 and CDR2 (germline): KGHSH, LQKENI. The CDR3: CASSVDRGRMNTEAFF. CDR3 coding DNA: TGTGCCAGCTCGGTCGACAGGGGACGAATGAACACTGAAGCTTTCTTT.

The chain carries TRBV14 and TRBJ2-3, with D possibly TRBD2 on 5 matching bases. V lost 1 base and J 6 bases, leaving 14 bases between the germline ends. The CDR3 contains 15 residues. The germline V gene has CDR1 SGHDN and CDR2 FVKESK. The CDR3 coding sequence is TGTGCCAGCAGCCAAGTGGTGGGAGTAAGTGATACGCAGTATTTT. Translating gives CASSQVVGVSDTQYF.

The CDR3 sequence: CASSVGPSGSTDTQYF. In nucleotides, the CDR3 is TGTGCCAGCAGCGTAGGTCCTAGCGGGTCCACAGATACGCAGTATTTT. The chain carries TRBV9 and TRBJ2-3; TRBD2 matches at 8 bases. V trimming: 0 bases; J trimming: 2 bases; junction bases outside the gene matches: 5. The CDR3 length is 16 residues. CDR1 and CDR2 from the germline V gene are SGDLS and YYNGEE.

The rearrangement uses TRBV7-7 and TRBJ2-5; 8 nucleotides line up with TRBD2. The V gene's germline CDR1 is SSHAT and CDR2 FNYEAQ (reference sequence). The CDR3 is made up of 16 amino acids. The CDR3 sequence: CASPLLGLGNQETQYF. As DNA, the CDR3 is TGTGCTAGCCCCCTATTGGGACTAGGAAACCAAGAGACCCAGTACTTC.

V usage is TRBV11-2 and J usage is TRBJ2-7; 8 positions match TRBD2. The CDR3 runs to 16 residues. Per the germline V gene, CDR1 is SGHAT and CDR2 is FQNNGV. V trimming: 0 bases; J trimming: 4 bases; junction bases outside the gene matches: 8. The CDR3 reads CASSLDSGGAGYEQYF. The CDR3 nucleotides read TGTGCCAGCAGCTTAGATTCCGGGGGGGCCGGTTACGAGCAGTACTTC. Together with reference TRBV11-2 and TRBJ2-7, the CDR3 gives the full variable domain: EAGVAQSPRYKIIEKRQSVAFWCNPISGHATLYWYQQILGQGPKLLIQFQNNGVVDDSQLPKDRFSAERLKGVDSTLKIQPAKLEDSAVYLCASSLDSGGAGYEQYFGPGTRLTVT.

The chain couples TRBV28 to TRBJ2-5, with D uncertain. Germline lookup yields CDR1 MDHEN and CDR2 SYDVKM. This CDR3 has 11 residues. Trimming removed 10 bases from V and 1 base from J, with 7 bases in between. CDR3 sequence (DNA): TGTGCCATCAAGATCCAAGAGACCCAGTACTTC. Translating it yields CAIKIQETQYF.

This chain links TRBV2 with TRBJ2-7; D is undetermined. Trimming took off 4 bases at V and 2 bases at J, with 9 bases between the two ends. This CDR3 is built from 13 residues. Germline CDR1 and CDR2: SNHLY and FYNNEI. The CDR3 region has the DNA TGTGCCAGCAGTGTGCGCAACACCTACGAGCAGTACTTC. This sequence encodes CASSVRNTYEQYF.

This chain links TRBV4-1 with TRBJ2-6; no clear D gene. The V end was cut by 1 base, the J end by 0 bases, with 4 bases between. The V gene's germline CDR1 is MGHRA and CDR2 YSYEKL. The CDR3 is made up of 15 amino acids. CDR3 nucleotide sequence: TGCGCCAGCAGCCAAGGAAACTCTGGGGCCAACGTCCTGACTTTC. It specifies CASSQGNSGANVLTF.

The chain has TRBV19 and TRBJ2-6; maybe TRBD1 (6 bases). The ends were cut back, 8 bases at V and 1 base at J, with 15 bases in the middle. The CDR3 covers 16 residues. Per the germline V gene, CDR1 is LNHDA and CDR2 is SQIVND (reference sequence). CDR3 nucleotide sequence: TGTGCCAGTTCCGGGACACCTGGTTCTGGGGCCAACGTCCTGACTTTC. This sequence encodes CASSGTPGSGANVLTF.

This chain joins TRBV9 and TRBJ2-1; weak D call: TRBD1 (5 bases). CDR3 size: 16 residues. Germline V gives CDR1 SGDLS, CDR2 YYNGEE. Trimming removed 0 bases at V and 0 bases at J, with 10 bases between. CDR3 coding DNA: TGTGCCAGCAGCGTAGAGGGGCTAAGCTCCTACAATGAGCAGTTCTTC. Encoded protein: CASSVEGLSSYNEQFF.

This chain joins TRBV11-1 and TRBJ2-7; the D is unclear. CDR3 length: 13 amino acids. Per the germline V gene, CDR1 is SGHAT and CDR2 is FQDESV (reference sequence). Trimming shortened V by 2 bases and J by 2 bases, and 7 bases separated the two germline ends. The CDR3, as DNA: TGTGCCAGCAGCTTATTATGGACCTACGAGCAGTACTTC. It encodes CASSLLWTYEQYF.

The V gene is TRBV21-1, the J gene TRBJ1-6. TRBV21-1 is given as a pseudogene. The CDR3 consists of 14 residues. The CDR3 DNA sequence: TGTGCCAGCAGCAAAGTTGAGCTGGGACCACCCCTCCACTTT. Translating it yields CASSKVELGPPLHF.

This clone has only a few counts. The chain couples TRBV4-2 to TRBJ1-1, with a tentative D call TRBD1 (5 bases). The CDR3 consists of 14 residues. Trimming removed 0 bases at V and 3 bases at J, with 8 bases between. Per the germline V gene, CDR1 is LGHNA and CDR2 is YNFKEQ. CDR3 region: CASSQDPGHTEAFF. The DNA of the CDR3 is TGTGCCAGCAGCCAAGACCCAGGGCACACTGAAGCTTTCTTT.

The gene calls are TRBV4-3 and TRBJ2-7; unclear D gene. This CDR3 contains 12 residues. V was trimmed by 4 bases and J by 4 bases, leaving 8 bases between them. CDR1 and CDR2 (germline): LGHNA, YSLEER. CDR3 sequence (DNA): TGCGCCAGCAGCCCCAGTGGGTACGAGCAGTACTTC. This codes for CASSPSGYEQYF.

This clone was detected once. The rearrangement uses TRBV4-3 and TRBJ2-3, with 9 bases aligning to TRBD2. The CDR3 has 16 amino acids. J gave up 6 bases and V 1 base, and 8 bases lay outside the gene matches. CDR1 LGHNA and CDR2 YSLEER come from the germline V gene. This CDR3 reads CASSQASAGGSDTQYF. The CDR3 region has the DNA TGCGCCAGCAGCCAAGCGTCGGCGGGGGGGTCCGATACGCAGTATTTT.

V gene TRBV6-4 combines with J gene TRBJ2-6, with D possibly matching TRBD1 (6 bases). This CDR3 is built from 16 residues. Trimming left V 3 bases short and J 2 bases short, with 11 bases between. The germline CDR1 and CDR2 sequences are MRHNA and SNTAGT. The CDR3 coding sequence is TGTGCCAGCAGTGAGATGGCAGGGGCTGGGGCCAACGTCCTGACTTTC. Translated, it gives CASSEMAGAGANVLTF.

The V gene is TRBV5-1, the J gene TRBJ2-7, with 13 bases that match TRBD2. The CDR3 is made up of 20 amino acids. Germline loops: CDR1 SGHRS, CDR2 YFSETQ. After removal of 2 bases from V and 0 bases from J, the junction contained 14 bases not matched to a gene. CDR3 in DNA: TGCGCCAGCAGCTTCCTTTCCCTTTCTGGACTAGCGGGAGTCTCCTACGAGCAGTACTTC. Amino acid sequence: CASSFLSLSGLAGVSYEQYF.

The chain couples TRBV6-1 to TRBJ1-4; unclear D gene. The ends were cut back, 7 bases at V and 0 bases at J, with 12 bases in the middle. Germline lookup yields CDR1 MNHNS and CDR2 SASEGT. The CDR3 contains 15 residues. The CDR3 DNA sequence: TGTGCCAGCATGGACCAATTTGCAACTAATGAAAAACTGTTTTTT. Amino acid sequence: CASMDQFATNEKLFF.

The gene calls are TRBV1 and TRBJ2-3; the tabulated D call, TRBD2, remains unverified against the DNA. TRBV1 represents a pseudogene. CDR3 length: 15 amino acids. Here the CDR3 reads CTSSQGQRTTDTQYF. CDR3 nucleotide sequence: TGCACCAGCAGCCAAGGCCAGCGGACCACAGATACGCAGTATTTT.

The gene calls are TRBV6-6 and TRBJ1-5, with D unresolved. The CDR3 consists of 12 residues. Germline CDR1 and CDR2: MNHNY and SVGAGI (reference sequence). Trimming left V 8 bases short and J 9 bases short, with 14 bases between. CDR3 DNA: TGTGCCAGCGTGCAGGCCGCCGGGCCCCAGCATTTT. As protein: CASVQAAGPQHF.